The 13 T cell receptor beta chains listed next were all sequenced from one sample in a study of blood T cell repertoires in COVID-19. The method was immunoSEQ multiplex PCR; TCRdb's version includes in-frame clones alone and lacks a portion of them. The sample has around 400,000 clones; roughly 91% are singletons. Sequenced material: PBMCs or T cells enriched from blood (not recorded which). These receptors were obtained from a woman younger than 45 who had recovered from COVID-19.

The chain recombines TRBV5-1 with TRBJ2-3; 10 nucleotides match TRBD2. The CDR3 runs 16 residues. The junction had 5 bases not matched to a gene; V was cut back by 0 bases and J by 4 bases. CDR1 SGHRS and CDR2 YFSETQ come from the germline V gene. This CDR3 reads CASSLGLAGVADTQYF. CDR3 DNA: TGCGCCAGCAGCTTGGGGCTAGCGGGAGTCGCAGATACGCAGTATTTT. Full variable domain (missing parts from reference TRBV5-1 and TRBJ2-3): KAGVTQTPRYLIKTRGQQVTLSCSPISGHRSVSWYQQTPGQGLQFLFEYFSETQRNKGNFPGRFSGRQFSNSRSEMNVSTLELGDSALYLCASSLGLAGVADTQYFGPGTRLTVL.

The chain couples TRBV6-2 or TRBV6-3 to TRBJ2-3; tentatively, D is TRBD2 (5 bases). This CDR3 has 15 residues. CDR1 and CDR2 from the germline V gene are MNHEY and SVGEGT. Trimming removed 2 bases at V and 2 bases at J, with 11 bases between. CDR3: CASSYAAESTDTQYF. The CDR3 region has the DNA TGTGCCAGCAGTTACGCAGCGGAATCCACAGATACGCAGTATTTT.

The V call is TRBV6-5, the J call TRBJ1-2, with a possible D match to TRBD1 (5 bases). This CDR3 spans 14 amino acids. CDR1 is MNHEY and CDR2 is SVGAGI in the germline V gene. Deletions cut 7 bases from V and 2 bases from J, with 14 bases between. The DNA for the CDR3 is TGTGCCAGCACCGAAGGCGGGGGGAACTATGGCTACACCTTC. It specifies CASTEGGGNYGYTF.

V is TRBV19 and J is TRBJ2-1; D perhaps matches TRBD2 (6 bases). The germline V gene has CDR1 LNHDA and CDR2 SQIVND (reference sequence). The CDR3 consists of 17 residues. Deletions cut 1 base from V and 1 base from J, with 14 bases between. CDR3 nucleotide sequence: TGTGCCAGTAGTATAGCGTCCGGCGGGGCTTCCTACAATGAGCAGTTCTTC. Amino acids: CASSIASGGASYNEQFF. The full variable domain, its missing parts supplied by reference TRBV19 and TRBJ2-1, is DGGITQSPKYLFRKEGQNVTLSCEQNLNHDAMYWYRQDPGQGLRLIYYSQIVNDFQKGDIAEGYSVSREKKESFPLTVTSAQKNPTAFYLCASSIASGGASYNEQFFGPGTRLTVL.

V and J are TRBV5-1 and TRBJ2-3, with a weak D call TRBD1 (6 bases). CDR3 length: 16 residues. The V end lost 0 bases, the J end lost 0 bases, and 11 bases lay between the germline ends. The germline V gene has CDR1 SGHRS and CDR2 YFSETQ. The CDR3 is CASSLVGDTSTDTQYF. The CDR3 DNA reads TGCGCCAGCAGCTTGGTGGGGGACACTAGCACAGATACGCAGTATTTT.

The V and J genes are TRBV4-2 and TRBJ1-1; D perhaps matches TRBD1 (6 bases). This CDR3 contains 14 residues. V was pared by 4 bases and J by 2 bases, with 11 bases between. In germline, CDR1 is LGHNA, CDR2 YNFKEQ. The CDR3 region is CASSPLDRNTEAFF. The CDR3 coding sequence is TGTGCCAGCAGCCCCCTGGACAGAAACACTGAAGCTTTCTTT.

This sequence joins TRBV7-9 and TRBJ1-1; D gene ambiguous. Germline V CDR1 and CDR2: SEHNR, FQNEAQ (reference sequence). The V end was cut by 5 bases, the J end by 1 base, with 11 bases between. This CDR3 has 14 residues. CDR3 bases: TGTGCCAGCAGCGCCGTGGGAGGGAACACTGAAGCTTTCTTT. It codes for CASSAVGGNTEAFF.

This chain links TRBV9 with TRBJ1-1; D gene ambiguous. The CDR3 loop spans 13 amino acids. CDR1 is SGDLS, CDR2 YYNGEE, per germline. Trimming pared 5 bases from V and 6 bases from J, leaving 14 bases between. The CDR3 spells CASSNAGRAEAFF. CDR3 nucleotide sequence: TGTGCCAGCAGTAACGCCGGGAGGGCTGAAGCTTTCTTT.

The gene calls are TRBV19 and TRBJ1-4; TRBD1 is a possible D gene (6 bases). From germline, CDR1 is LNHDA and CDR2 SQIVND (reference sequence). The ends were cut back, 6 bases at V and 3 bases at J, with 20 bases in the middle. This CDR3 is 17 amino acids long. CDR3 sequence: CASRKLSQGLPNEKLFF. CDR3 DNA: TGTGCCAGTAGGAAATTGTCTCAGGGGCTCCCTAATGAAAAACTGTTTTTT.

The V gene is TRBV12-5, the J gene TRBJ2-2; 8 nucleotides agree with TRBD1. Germline V gene lookup returns CDR1 LGHNT and CDR2 FRNRAP. This CDR3 spans 16 amino acids. The trim removed 2 bases at V and 2 bases at J, leaving 4 bases unmatched. The CDR3 reads CASGLPTGGNTGELFF. The DNA of the CDR3 is TGTGCTAGTGGTTTGCCAACAGGGGGTAACACCGGGGAGCTGTTTTTT.

The rearrangement joins TRBV30 to TRBJ1-1, with D unclear. Trimming pared 3 bases from V and 3 bases from J, leaving 17 bases between. Per germline, CDR1 GTSNPN and CDR2 SVGIG (reference sequence). CDR3 length equals 15 residues. DNA of the CDR3: TGTGCCTGGAGCTCCACCCGGGGTGTTTACACTGAAGCTTTCTTT. It translates to CAWSSTRGVYTEAFF.

V gene TRBV5-1 combines with J gene TRBJ2-2; D is uncertain. This CDR3 has 13 residues. V lost 3 bases and J 6 bases, leaving 9 bases between the germline ends. Germline V gene sequence: CDR1 SGHRS, CDR2 YFSETQ. CDR3 loop: CASSSLLSGELFF. Here the CDR3 DNA reads TGCGCCAGCAGCTCCCTATTATCCGGGGAGCTGTTTTTT.

The chain links TRBV24-1 to TRBJ2-7; D gene unclear. From germline, CDR1 is KGHDR and CDR2 SFDVKD. The CDR3 has 14 amino acids. V lost 7 bases to trimming and J lost 1 base, with 13 bases between them. CDR3 DNA: TGTGCCACCAGAGCTTCAGGCAGATCCTACGAGCAGTACTTC. Translation gives CATRASGRSYEQYF.